The 21 T cell receptor beta chains given below trace back to one sample, sequenced in a study of blood T cell repertoires in COVID-19. Data came from immunoSEQ multiplex PCR; TCRdb stores just in-frame clones and leaves some out. Of 400,000 to 550,000 clones listed, roughly 89% are singletons. Sequenced: peripheral blood. All receptors derive from a woman aged 25 to 39 with acute or convalescent COVID-19.

This clone was picked up one time. The V and J genes are TRBV23-1 and TRBJ1-5; 8 nucleotides line up with TRBD1. TRBV23-1 is filed as an ORF, its function uncertain. The CDR3 has 14 amino acids. Trimming took 0 bases from V and 7 from J; bases not matched to a gene: 2. In nucleotides, the CDR3 is TGCGCCAGCAGTCAATCGGGACAGGACCAGCCCCAGCATTTT. Protein: CASSQSGQDQPQHF.

The chain couples TRBV19 to TRBJ1-6, with D perhaps matching TRBD1 (6 bases). This CDR3 contains 14 residues. Germline-derived CDR1 and CDR2 are LNHDA and SQIVND (reference sequence). V gave up 11 bases and J gave up 9 bases, with 20 bases separating them. The CDR3, as DNA: TGTGCCTCCCATGGAACAGGGTCGGGTTCACCCCTCCACTTT. Its protein product is CASHGTGSGSPLHF.

The CDR3 loop reads CASSWTGGMYEQYF. The CDR3 DNA follows: TGCGCCAGCAGCTGGACAGGGGGCATGTACGAGCAGTACTTC. This chain joins TRBV5-1 and TRBJ2-7; TRBD1 aligns across 11 bases. The CDR3 sequence is 14 residues long. V was pared by 3 bases and J by 4 bases, with 3 bases of the junction left unmatched. Per germline, CDR1 SGHRS and CDR2 YFSETQ. The entire variable domain, with the rest obtained from reference TRBV5-1 and TRBJ2-7, is as follows: KAGVTQTPRYLIKTRGQQVTLSCSPISGHRSVSWYQQTPGQGLQFLFEYFSETQRNKGNFPGRFSGRQFSNSRSEMNVSTLELGDSALYLCASSWTGGMYEQYFGPGTRLTVT.

V gene TRBV10-3 combines with J gene TRBJ2-5; TRBD2 is a possible D gene (5 bases). This CDR3 contains 13 residues. Germline CDR1 and CDR2: ENHRY and SYGVKD. The germline V and J ends were trimmed by 7 bases and 2 bases, with 11 bases remaining between them. The CDR3 nucleotides are TGTGCCATCAAGGGAGCAGAGCAAGAGACCCAGTACTTC. It specifies CAIKGAEQETQYF.

The V call is TRBV9, the J call TRBJ1-1, with 9 bases lining up with TRBD1. The CDR3 runs to 17 residues. V trimming: 4 bases; J trimming: 0 bases; junction bases outside the gene matches: 10. The germline gives CDR1 SGDLS, CDR2 YYNGEE. Here the CDR3 reads CASSLTQGAGMNTEAFF. In nucleotides, the CDR3 is TGTGCCAGCAGCTTAACACAGGGGGCGGGAATGAACACTGAAGCTTTCTTT.

The chain links TRBV4-1 to TRBJ2-2; no reliable D call. CDR1 and CDR2 (germline): MGHRA, YSYEKL. Trimming stripped 7 bases from V and 7 bases from J, with 19 bases between. The CDR3 runs 15 residues. Here the CDR3 DNA reads TGCGCCAGCACCGCGGCAACCCACGGTAACGGGGAGCTGTTTTTT. Translated: CASTAATHGNGELFF.

A note on this clone: Its ends do not fully match the called genes, so a read error is possible. This chain connects TRBV3-1 (or the pseudogene TRBV3-2) to TRBJ2-3; tentatively, D is TRBD2 (7 bases). The CDR3 has 12 amino acids. Germline CDR1 is LGHDT and CDR2 is YNNKEL (reference sequence). The CDR3 DNA reads as TGTGCCAGCAGCCAAGGTTTGCGGGGGCCGTTATTT. Encoded protein: CASSQGLRGPLF.

This clone was recorded a few times. The V gene is TRBV4-2, the J gene TRBJ1-2; 8 bases map to TRBD1. This CDR3 has 15 residues. CDR1 is LGHNA, CDR2 YNFKEQ, per germline. CDR3: CGTSLDRDRWFGYTF. The DNA for the CDR3 is TGTGGCACAAGTTTGGACAGGGATAGATGGTTTGGCTACACCTTC.

The gene calls are TRBV5-6 and TRBJ1-6; 9 nucleotides line up with TRBD1. This CDR3 has 15 residues. Unmatched junction bases numbered 9, after V lost 7 bases and J lost 7 bases. The V gene's germline CDR1 is SGHDT and CDR2 YYEEEE. This chain's CDR3 is CASHLGQGTNSPLHF. CDR3 nucleotide sequence: TGTGCCAGCCATCTCGGACAGGGGACGAATTCACCCCTCCACTTT.

This clone was counted only a few times. The V gene is TRBV7-9, the J gene TRBJ1-1; D is possibly TRBD1 (5 bases). There are 14 residues in the CDR3. Germline CDR1 is SEHNR and CDR2 is FQNEAQ (reference sequence). V lost 4 bases and J lost 0, with 9 bases in between. The CDR3 nucleotides are TGTGCCAGCAGCTCGACAGTCGTGAACACTGAAGCTTTCTTT. It yields the protein CASSSTVVNTEAFF.

The V gene is TRBV27, the J gene TRBJ2-7; TRBD2 matches 10 bases. Losses at the gene ends were 5 bases for V and 5 bases for J; bases not matched to a gene: 9. The CDR3 totals 15 residues. Germline V gene lookup returns CDR1 MNHEY and CDR2 SMNVEV (reference sequence). This CDR3 is CASSPERGGLDEQYF. CDR3 DNA sequence: TGTGCCAGCAGTCCAGAGCGGGGGGGCCTTGACGAGCAGTACTTC.

The V call is TRBV7-9, the J call TRBJ2-7; D is undetermined. Deletions cut 4 bases from V and 5 bases from J, with 15 bases between. The CDR3 has 14 residues. Per germline, CDR1 SEHNR and CDR2 FQNEAQ (reference sequence). DNA of the CDR3: TGTGCCAGCAGCTCCGCCTGGAGCCTAGACGAGCAGTACTTC. Protein product: CASSSAWSLDEQYF.

V gene TRBV12-3 or TRBV12-4 combines with J gene TRBJ2-7, with TRBD1 matching 7 bases. The ends lost 4 bases at V and 6 bases at J; junction bases unmatched: 6. This CDR3 is built from 13 residues. The CDR3 bases are TGTGCCAGCAGTTCTCCCCGGACAGGCGAGCAGTACTTC. Translation: CASSSPRTGEQYF.

The rearrangement joins TRBV9 to TRBJ2-4; 7 bases are a match to TRBD1. CDR1 and CDR2 (germline): SGDLS, YYNGEE. Germline trimming cut 3 bases from V and 7 bases from J; bases unmatched to any gene: 7. The CDR3 sequence is 14 residues long. In DNA, the CDR3 is TGTGCCAGCAGCGAGAGGGGGCGCGGGAACATTCAGTACTTC. As protein: CASSERGRGNIQYF.

The J gene is TRBJ1-2, the V gene TRBV2; 9 bases are shared with TRBD1. The CDR3 consists of 14 residues. The trim removed 8 bases at V and 12 bases at J, leaving 16 bases unmatched. Germline V gene data show CDR1 as SNHLY and CDR2 as FYNNEI. For the CDR3, the DNA is TGTGCCAGCGACAAGGGGACAGGGATTTCCGTCGACACCTTC. Its translation is CASDKGTGISVDTF.

The chain joins TRBV6-2 or TRBV6-3 to TRBJ2-7, with 8 bases identical to TRBD2. This CDR3 comprises 14 residues. Germline trimming cut 2 bases from V and 5 bases from J; bases unmatched to any gene: 5. Germline CDR1 reads MNHEY; CDR2 reads SVGEGT. The CDR3: CASSYDGGGNEQYF. The CDR3 bases are TGTGCCAGCAGTTACGACGGGGGGGGGAACGAGCAGTACTTC.

The chain combines TRBV6-5 with TRBJ2-5; 11 bases fit TRBD2. The CDR3 extends over 15 amino acids. The germline CDR1 and CDR2 sequences are MNHEY and SVGAGI. V lost 6 bases and J lost 2; bases outside the gene matches: 5. The DNA of the CDR3 is TGTGCCAGCAGCCCGGGACTAGCGGTTCAAGAGACCCAGTACTTC. Translating gives CASSPGLAVQETQYF.

This rearrangement joins TRBV3-1 (or the pseudogene TRBV3-2) to TRBJ2-3, with 8 bases identical to TRBD2. The CDR3 totals 17 residues. The germline gives CDR1 LGHDT, CDR2 YNNKEL (reference sequence). J was trimmed by 4 bases and V by 4 bases; bases with no gene match: 13. The CDR3, as DNA: TGTGCCAGCAGCCCATTACCCGGGGGGGCCTCATCAGATACGCAGTATTTT. Translating gives CASSPLPGGASSDTQYF.

This chain links TRBV5-1 with TRBJ2-7; 9 nucleotides align to TRBD1. V shed 4 bases and J 4 bases; nucleotides not matched to a gene: 9. Germline V gene data show CDR1 as SGHRS and CDR2 as YFSETQ. There are 15 residues in the CDR3. CDR3 region: CASSLGTGKDYEQYF. The CDR3 bases are TGCGCCAGCAGCCTTGGGACAGGGAAAGATTACGAGCAGTACTTC.

Here the CDR3 DNA reads TGTGCCAGCAGCCCCGGAGTTATAATCGGGGACAGGGCTCCAGATACGCAGTATTTT. As protein: CASSPGVIIGDRAPDTQYF. The chain has TRBV9 and TRBJ2-3; 9 bases line up with TRBD1. Losses at the gene ends were 4 bases for V and 4 bases for J; bases not matched to a gene: 19. Germline values: CDR1 SGDLS, CDR2 YYNGEE. CDR3 size: 19 residues.

This chain uses TRBV19 with TRBJ2-5; no firm D call. The CDR3 length is 13 residues. Germline V gives CDR1 LNHDA, CDR2 SQIVND (reference sequence). Trimming removed 3 bases from V and 5 bases from J, with 10 bases in between. CDR3 DNA: TGTGCCAGTAGTATCTATGCCCTGGAGACCCAGTACTTC. Its translation: CASSIYALETQYF.